The source of this T cell receptor (beta chain) is a study of cytomegalovirus exposure and HLA in healthy donors. Regarding the study as a whole: In a later analysis, at a false discovery rate of 0.05, fewer than 20,000 TCR beta sequences were associated with HLA alleles. Beyond CMV serostatus, there was no information to go on about immune exposure.

Comment on this clone: The antigen remains undetermined.

Regarding donors, all were healthy bone marrow donors. CDR1 and CDR2 (germline): SGHRS, YFSETQ. V was pared by 8 bases and J by 4 bases, with 25 bases between. This CDR3 has 16 amino acids. PCR used 60 Vbeta primers and 13 Jbeta primers. Sequencing used immunoSEQ multiplex PCR; TCRdb keeps in-frame clones, though not all of them. Of 150,000 to 200,000 clones detected, around 85% appear once; the ten largest clones hold approximately 9.4%. This clonotype was sampled from a man between 18 and 29 years old in good health and CMV-seropositive. Sequenced sample: PBMCs. This chain links TRBV5-1 with TRBJ2-7; TRBD2 is a possible D gene (7 bases). CDR3: CARPQPRGGGWYEQYF. The DNA for the CDR3 is TGCGCCAGACCCCAACCGCGCGGGGGCGGTTGGTACGAGCAGTACTTC. Looking up the rest from reference TRBV5-1 and TRBJ2-7 gives the full variable domain: KAGVTQTPRYLIKTRGQQVTLSCSPISGHRSVSWYQQTPGQGLQFLFEYFSETQRNKGNFPGRFSGRQFSNSRSEMNVSTLELGDSALYLCARPQPRGGGWYEQYFGPGTRLTVT.